These 11 T cell receptor beta chains were all obtained from the same sample, sequenced in a study of blood T cell repertoires in COVID-19. Sequencing was performed with immunoSEQ multiplex PCR; in TCRdb, only in-frame clones are kept and a portion is missing. The repertoire includes tens of thousands of clones, 85% of them detected once, and roughly an eighth sits in the top ten. Sequenced material: peripheral blood. The receptors were gathered from a human donor in a cohort sampled during active COVID-19.

The chain carries TRBV10-3 and TRBJ2-3; 7 nucleotides match TRBD1. CDR1 and CDR2 from the germline V gene are ENHRY and SYGVKD. J was trimmed by 6 bases and V by 2 bases; bases with no gene match: 8. This CDR3 has 15 residues. CDR3 DNA sequence: TGTGCCATCAGTGAGCCGACAGGGCAGGGGGATACGCAGTATTTT. Its translation is CAISEPTGQGDTQYF.

The V call is TRBV15, the J call TRBJ1-3; 7 bases map to TRBD1. Germline values: CDR1 LNHNV, CDR2 YYDKDF (reference sequence). Germline trimming cut 3 bases from V and 4 bases from J; bases unmatched to any gene: 0. The CDR3 runs to 13 residues. The CDR3 DNA sequence: TGTGCCACCAGCAGGGACAGGGGAAACACCATATATTTT. Translating it yields CATSRDRGNTIYF.

This chain joins TRBV18 and TRBJ2-7; D is possibly TRBD2 (6 bases). The CDR3 totals 15 residues. CDR1 is KGHSH and CDR2 is LQKENI in the germline V gene. Deletions cut 3 bases from V and 2 bases from J, with 14 bases between. The CDR3 nucleotides are TGTGCCAGCTCACCCCGCGGGACGTCACCCTACGAGCAGTACTTC. Amino acids: CASSPRGTSPYEQYF.

This chain uses TRBV6-5 with TRBJ2-1; D may be TRBD1 (6 bases). Germline CDR1 and CDR2: MNHEY and SVGAGI. V lost 0 bases, J lost 7 bases, and 13 bases lay in between. This CDR3 spans 15 amino acids. The CDR3 DNA reads TGTGCCAGCAGTTACTCGACCAGGGGTAAGAATGAGCAGTTCTTC. Translated, it gives CASSYSTRGKNEQFF.

This chain connects TRBV12-3 or TRBV12-4 to TRBJ2-2; D is unclear. This CDR3 comprises 12 residues. Between the trimmed V and J ends, which lost 2 bases and 8 bases, there was a span of 6 bases. The CDR3 loop reads CASSLIQGELFF. The CDR3 DNA reads TGTGCCAGCAGTTTAATACAGGGGGAGCTGTTTTTT.

This clone has only one observation. This sequence joins TRBV7-2 and TRBJ2-7; 7 bases fit TRBD2. Trimming cost V 1 base and J 5 bases; bases outside gene matches: 5. The germline V gene encodes CDR1 SGHTA and CDR2 FQGNSA. This CDR3 spans 14 amino acids. CDR3 sequence: CASSLVPSGHEQYF. CDR3 DNA sequence: TGTGCCAGCAGCTTAGTGCCTAGCGGCCACGAGCAGTACTTC.

The chain has TRBV27 and TRBJ1-2; 7 nucleotides align to TRBD1. The germline V gene encodes CDR1 MNHEY and CDR2 SMNVEV (reference sequence). The length of the CDR3 is 15 residues. Trimming took 5 bases from V and 4 from J; bases not matched to a gene: 10. The CDR3 protein is CASSQIDRVTYGYTF. The CDR3 nucleotides read TGTGCCAGCAGTCAAATTGACAGGGTTACCTATGGCTACACCTTC.

Details on this clone: The junction shows a germline mismatch at one end, possibly a read error. The V and J genes are TRBV12-3 or TRBV12-4 and TRBJ1-5; D not certain. The CDR3 extends over 12 amino acids. CDR3 amino acids: CASSPLYGPGAF. The CDR3 nucleotides read TGTGCCAGCAGTCCCCTATACGGCCCCGGAGCTTTT.

The chain recombines TRBV7-2 with TRBJ1-5; TRBD1 matches 7 bases. There are 15 residues in the CDR3. V shed 3 bases and J 0 bases; nucleotides not matched to a gene: 2. The germline V gene encodes CDR1 SGHTA and CDR2 FQGNSA. The CDR3 coding sequence is TGTGCCAGCAGCTTGGGGACAGATAGCAATCAGCCCCAGCATTTT. Translation: CASSLGTDSNQPQHF.

V is TRBV11-2 and J is TRBJ2-7, with 7 nucleotides matching TRBD1. Looked up from germline, CDR1 is SGHAT and CDR2 is FQNNGV. The CDR3 is 14 amino acids. Germline trimming cut 3 bases from V and 1 base from J; bases unmatched to any gene: 3. This chain's CDR3 is CASSFDRVSYEQYF. As DNA, the CDR3 is TGTGCCAGCAGCTTTGACAGGGTATCCTACGAGCAGTACTTC. Full variable domain (rest looked up from reference TRBV11-2 and TRBJ2-7): EAGVAQSPRYKIIEKRQSVAFWCNPISGHATLYWYQQILGQGPKLLIQFQNNGVVDDSQLPKDRFSAERLKGVDSTLKIQPAKLEDSAVYLCASSFDRVSYEQYFGPGTRLTVT.

The chain couples TRBV5-1 to TRBJ2-6; D not certain. The CDR3 spans 15 residues. With 3 bases removed from V and 4 bases from J, the gap between germline ends came to 11 bases. Germline V lookup: CDR1 SGHRS, CDR2 YFSETQ. The CDR3 spells CASSSAGPGANVLTF. The CDR3 nucleotides are TGCGCCAGCAGCTCCGCTGGGCCCGGGGCCAACGTCCTGACTTTC.